This T cell receptor (beta chain) stems from a study of blood T cell repertoires in COVID-19. Seattle patients were enrolled while actively infected and followed longitudinally. V lost 4 bases, J lost 3 bases, and 19 bases stayed unmatched. The CDR3 extends over 19 amino acids. Germline V gene lookup returns CDR1 MNHNS and CDR2 SASEGT. Per the study methods: For nucleated cells, counts were estimated from reference gene primer amplification. Profiled with immunoSEQ multiplex PCR; TCRdb holds only in-frame clones, not every one. For V, J and clone size, that table is used; D and trimming come from the DNA. The sample has about 130,000 clones, 75% to 90% seen once; the top ten hold roughly 3.2%.

Sequencing was done on a sample of peripheral blood. This sequence originates from an elderly woman with COVID-19, enrolled during active disease. This sequence joins TRBV6-1 and TRBJ2-7; 9 positions agree with TRBD2. CDR3 region: CASSGTTSGFNLGIYEQYF. DNA for the CDR3: TGTGCCAGCAGTGGTACGACTAGCGGATTCAACTTGGGGATCTACGAGCAGTACTTC.